This T cell receptor (beta chain) was sequenced in a study of blood T cell repertoires in COVID-19. Study at large: From the United States, Italy and Spain came samples of acute and convalescent COVID-19. Nucleic acid was either cDNA or gDNA, and it came from T cells, B-cell-depleted T cells, or PBMCs.

Original analysis: Quantification of nucleated cells was approximated via reference gene primer amplification. The repertoire was sequenced with immunoSEQ multiplex PCR; TCRdb's copy has only in-frame clones and lacks some. Clone size and V and J calls were adopted from that table, with D and trimming inferred from the DNA. Seen here are 150,000 to 200,000 clones, around 84% observed once, and the top ten hold roughly 18%. V was trimmed by 3 bases and J by 8 bases, leaving 17 bases between them. Germline assignment: CDR1 SEHNR and CDR2 FQNEAQ (reference sequence). The CDR3 is made up of 15 amino acids.

Sequenced input: peripheral blood. This TCR was recovered from a woman aged 80 or older with acute or convalescent COVID-19. This sequence joins TRBV7-9 and TRBJ2-1; D might be TRBD1 (8 bases). The CDR3 is CASSLRTGRVDEQFF. The CDR3 region has the DNA TGTGCCAGCAGCTTGAGGACAGGGAGGGTTGATGAGCAGTTCTTC.